Below are 22 T cell receptor beta chains sequenced from a single sample in a study of Graves' ophthalmopathy and Graves' hyperthyroidism. For repertoire sequencing, the TCR beta CDR3 regions were amplified from RNA transcripts. Amplification began with first-round RT-PCR using HTBI primers, then second-round multiplex PCR was performed. In TCRdb, the multiplex PCR reads were re-called with MiXCR into one record per CDR3 protein. The table includes more than 40,000 distinct CDR3 sequences, over 40% detected once. Input material: peripheral blood. The receptors derive from an adult man with Graves' ophthalmopathy.

This clonotype was observed a few times. The chain recombines TRBV7-3 with TRBJ2-1; maybe TRBD2 (6 bases). Trimming left V 5 bases short and J 5 bases short, with 16 bases between. Germline V lookup: CDR1 SGHTA, CDR2 FQGTGA. The CDR3 runs to 15 residues. The CDR3 loop is CASSLGTGVNNEQFF. Written as DNA, the CDR3 is TGTGCCAGCAGCCTTGGTACGGGAGTCAACAATGAGCAGTTCTTC.

The count of this clonotype is one. This sequence joins TRBV9 and TRBJ1-4; perhaps TRBD1 as D (6 bases). CDR1 SGDLS and CDR2 YYNGEE come from the germline V gene. Trimming shortened V by 2 bases and J by 6 bases, and 14 bases separated the two germline ends. The length of the CDR3 is 15 residues. CDR3 coding DNA: TGTGCCAGCAGCGTCGGCGGGGGGCGCTATGAAAAACTGTTTTTT. It encodes CASSVGGGRYEKLFF.

This clonotype was counted many times. The chain combines TRBV7-3 with TRBJ2-1; possibly TRBD1 for D (5 bases). The CDR3 covers 13 residues. Trimming took 4 bases from V and 9 from J, leaving 13 bases between them. CDR1 and CDR2 from the germline V gene are SGHTA and FQGTGA. CDR3 in amino acids: CASSSPGMGEQFF. CDR3 coding DNA: TGTGCCAGCAGCTCCCCAGGGATGGGTGAGCAGTTCTTC.

By proportion, this clonotype is medium-sized. The chain is built from TRBV2 and TRBJ2-1; D is uncertain. The CDR3 is 11 amino acids. From germline, CDR1 is SNHLY and CDR2 FYNNEI. V shed 7 bases and J shed 5 bases, with 6 bases lying between them. The CDR3 DNA sequence: TGTGCCAGCAAGGGCAACAATGAGCAGTTCTTC. The encoded protein is CASKGNNEQFF. Filled out from reference TRBV2 and TRBJ2-1, the complete variable domain reads EPEVTQTPSHQVTQMGQEVILRCVPISNHLYFYWYRQILGQKVEFLVSFYNNEISEKSEIFDDQFSVERPDGSNFTLKIRSTKLEDSAMYFCASKGNNEQFFGPGTRLTVL.

The chain employs TRBV18 and TRBJ1-1; 11 bases fit TRBD1. V shed 3 bases, J shed 10 bases, and the junction held 10 bases outside the gene matches. The CDR3 is 15 amino acids. Germline V lookup: CDR1 KGHSH, CDR2 LQKENI. For the CDR3, the DNA is TGTGCCAGCTCACCTGGACAGGGGGCATCGTTTCGAGCTTTCTTT. Residues: CASSPGQGASFRAFF.

The V and J genes are TRBV20-1 and TRBJ2-3, with D perhaps matching TRBD2 (6 bases). V shed 3 bases and J shed 8 bases, with 21 bases lying between them. Germline CDR1 and CDR2: DFQATT and SNEGSKA (reference sequence). The CDR3 runs 15 residues. CDR3 sequence reads: CSASVGDGGGGTQYF. In nucleotides, the CDR3 is TGCAGTGCTAGTGTAGGGGACGGGGGAGGAGGTACGCAGTATTTT.

This clonotype occurred many times. This chain connects TRBV5-1 to TRBJ2-3; a possible D gene is TRBD1 (6 bases). The germline gives CDR1 SGHRS, CDR2 YFSETQ. This CDR3 has 15 amino acids. With 0 bases removed from V and 6 bases from J, the gap between germline ends came to 14 bases. The CDR3: CASSLGTVSLDTQYF. The CDR3 DNA sequence: TGCGCCAGCAGCTTGGGGACAGTCTCTTTGGATACGCAGTATTTT.

The V and J genes are TRBV4-1 and TRBJ2-1, with D possibly being TRBD1 (6 bases). This CDR3 has 12 residues. The germline CDR1 and CDR2 sequences are MGHRA and YSYEKL. V lost 1 base, J lost 9 bases, and 7 bases lay in between. CDR3 nucleotide sequence: TGCGCCAGCAGCCAAGTACAGGGTGAGCAGTTCTTC. Translation gives CASSQVQGEQFF.

Note on this clonotype: This is likely a read error, given that the CDR3 carries no conserved phenylalanine or tryptophan at its end. V is TRBV19 and J is TRBJ2-7; D gene uncertain. V lost 8 bases and J 0 bases, leaving 5 bases between the germline ends. CDR3 length: 11 amino acids. Germline assignment: CDR1 LNHDA and CDR2 SQIVND (reference sequence). The CDR3 bases are TGTGCCAGTGGTAACTCCTACGAGCAGTACATC. The encoded protein is CASGNSYEQYI.

Only a few counts were recorded for this clonotype. The junction shows a germline mismatch at one end, possibly a read error. This chain joins TRBV12-5 and TRBJ2-5; TRBD1 is a possible D gene (6 bases). The V gene's germline CDR1 is LGHNT and CDR2 FRNRAP. CDR3 length: 13 residues. The CDR3 coding sequence is TGTGCTAGTGGTTTGGGAGACGGACAGCCCCAATACTTC. This codes for CASGLGDGQPQYF.

The chain is built from TRBV20-1 and TRBJ2-3; D not certain. The ends were cut back, 0 bases at V and 3 bases at J, with 13 bases in the middle. The CDR3 contains 15 residues. The germline V gene encodes CDR1 DFQATT and CDR2 SNEGSKA (reference sequence). CDR3 coding DNA: TGCAGTGCTAGAGAAGGGTTCGCCAGGACAGATACGCAGTATTTT. It is translated as CSAREGFARTDTQYF.

CDR3 bases: TGTGCCAGTAGTCTCTACCCCGGGGAGCTGTTTTTT. It is translated as CASSLYPGELFF. The V call is TRBV19, the J call TRBJ2-2; D remains unclear. Trimming cost V 5 bases and J 6 bases, with 7 bases left between them. The CDR3 is 12 amino acids. CDR1 and CDR2 from the germline V gene are LNHDA and SQIVND (reference sequence). Full variable domain (rest looked up from reference TRBV19 and TRBJ2-2): DGGITQSPKYLFRKEGQNVTLSCEQNLNHDAMYWYRQDPGQGLRLIYYSQIVNDFQKGDIAEGYSVSREKKESFPLTVTSAQKNPTAFYLCASSLYPGELFFGEGSRLTVL.

This clonotype was seen more than once but under ten times. V and J are TRBV9 and TRBJ2-7; 13 bases align to TRBD2. The J segment lost 5 bases and the V segment lost 4 bases, leaving 9 bases of the junction unmatched. Germline V gives CDR1 SGDLS, CDR2 YYNGEE. The CDR3 extends over 16 amino acids. CDR3 sequence (DNA): TGTGCCAGCAGCCCCTTCCTGGGACTAGCGGGAAACGAGCAGTACTTC. Protein: CASSPFLGLAGNEQYF.

This chain connects TRBV6-4 to TRBJ1-2; D is unclear. V was cut by 0 bases and J by 1 base, with 12 bases left in between. The CDR3 runs 16 residues. Germline CDR1 is MRHNA and CDR2 is SNTAGT. The DNA for the CDR3 is TGTGCCAGCAGTGACTCTTCCGGGAAGAGTAACTATGGCTACACCTTC. Its protein product is CASSDSSGKSNYGYTF.

The gene calls are TRBV9 and TRBJ1-2, with TRBD1 identical over 9 bases. Germline CDR1 is SGDLS and CDR2 is YYNGEE. V lost 3 bases and J lost 7; bases outside the gene matches: 7. This CDR3 region has 14 residues. In DNA, the CDR3 is TGTGCCAGCAGCGGAAGACAGGGGGGTGGTGGCTACACCTTC. It is translated as CASSGRQGGGGYTF.

The rearrangement links TRBV11-3 to TRBJ2-5, with 12 positions matching TRBD2. Losses at the gene ends were 1 base for V and 4 bases for J; bases not matched to a gene: 4. Germline loops: CDR1 SGHNT, CDR2 YENEEA. The CDR3 consists of 16 residues. The CDR3 DNA follows: TGTGCCAGCAGCTTAGGGACTAGCGGGACAGGAGAGACCCAGTACTTC. Protein: CASSLGTSGTGETQYF.

This clonotype occurred many times. Here the CDR3 DNA reads TGTGCCAGCAGTTTGGACCGACCGAGCTCCTACAATGAGCAGTTCTTC. Translating gives CASSLDRPSSYNEQFF. V gene TRBV12-3 or TRBV12-4 combines with J gene TRBJ2-1; no definite D call. The germline V and J ends were trimmed by 3 bases and 0 bases, with 12 bases remaining between them. There are 16 residues in the CDR3.

V gene TRBV7-6 combines with J gene TRBJ2-5, with a weak D call TRBD1 (5 bases). V was pared by 1 base and J by 7 bases, with 13 bases between. Germline V lookup: CDR1 SGHVS, CDR2 FNYEAQ. The CDR3 is 14 amino acids. CDR3 in amino acids: CASSLVQGMGTQYF. CDR3 in DNA: TGTGCCAGCAGCTTAGTCCAGGGCATGGGGACCCAGTACTTC.

This clonotype rates as medium-sized. The rearrangement joins TRBV19 to TRBJ2-7, with D perhaps being TRBD1 or TRBD2 (5 bases each). Germline lookup yields CDR1 LNHDA and CDR2 SQIVND (reference sequence). The CDR3 has 13 residues. Trimming shortened V by 6 bases and J by 5 bases, and 14 bases separated the two germline ends. The CDR3 DNA sequence: TGTGCCAGTAGAGCGGACGGGACGAACGAGCAGTACTTC. This sequence encodes CASRADGTNEQYF.

This clonotype was counted between two and nine times. The V gene is TRBV10-3, the J gene TRBJ2-3, with 11 bases fitting TRBD2. Trimming at V came to 2 bases and at J to 4 bases, leaving 5 bases not matched to a gene. CDR1 is ENHRY and CDR2 is SYGVKD in the germline V gene. This CDR3 comprises 16 residues. The CDR3 spells CAISEGLAGGADTQYF. The CDR3 DNA reads as TGTGCCATCAGTGAGGGTCTAGCGGGAGGAGCAGATACGCAGTATTTT.

At least ten counts were recorded for this clonotype. The gene calls are TRBV12-5 and TRBJ2-5, with 9 bases matching TRBD1. Germline V gene sequence: CDR1 LGHNT, CDR2 FRNRAP. CDR3 length: 14 amino acids. With 1 base clipped from V and 3 bases from J, the junction kept 0 bases outside the gene matches. CDR3 sequence: CASGLGQGEETQYF. In DNA form, the CDR3 reads TGTGCTAGTGGTTTGGGACAGGGGGAAGAGACCCAGTACTTC.

This clonotype rates as medium-sized. The CDR3 spells CAITALANTGELFF. The CDR3 coding sequence is TGTGCCATCACGGCTCTAGCGAACACCGGGGAGCTGTTTTTT. This chain links TRBV10-3 with TRBJ2-2; D is unresolved. The CDR3 runs 14 residues. The V end was cut by 7 bases, the J end by 0 bases, with 9 bases between. Per the germline V gene, CDR1 is ENHRY and CDR2 is SYGVKD.